This T cell receptor beta chain was identified during a study of CD8 T cells in ankylosing spondylitis. Study-level results: Within matched ankylosing spondylitis synovial fluid, disease-linked clones were reportedly significantly enriched.

This clonotype was seen only a few times. Its antigen is unknown. TCRdb reprocessed the 5' RACE reads via MiXCR and lists one record per CDR3 protein. The sample comprises roughly 200,000 distinct CDR3 sequences, roughly 13% of which are singletons, and more than 15% rests with the top ten. The CDR3 length is 16 residues. CDR1 and CDR2 from the germline V gene are SGDLS and YYNGEE. V was clipped by 2 bases and J by 3 bases; unmatched bases: 4. The clonotype was recovered from a male donor with ankylosing spondylitis or in good health (not recorded which). This chain joins TRBV9 and TRBJ2-1; 11 positions match TRBD1. Input material: blood, either unsorted or a sorted T cell fraction (not recorded which). CDR3 coding DNA: TGTGCCAGCAGCGTTGGGACAGGGGGGATCTACAATGAGCAGTTCTTC. It is translated as CASSVGTGGIYNEQFF.